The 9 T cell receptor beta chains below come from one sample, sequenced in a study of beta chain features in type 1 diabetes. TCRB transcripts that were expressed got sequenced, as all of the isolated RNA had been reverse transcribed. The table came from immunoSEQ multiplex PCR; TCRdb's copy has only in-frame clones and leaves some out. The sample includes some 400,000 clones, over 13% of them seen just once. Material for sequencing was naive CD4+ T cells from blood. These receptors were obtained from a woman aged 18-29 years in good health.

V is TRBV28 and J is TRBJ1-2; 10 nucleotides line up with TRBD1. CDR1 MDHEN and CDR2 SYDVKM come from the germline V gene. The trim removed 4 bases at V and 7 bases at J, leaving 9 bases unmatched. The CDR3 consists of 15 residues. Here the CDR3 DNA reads TGTGCCAGCAGTTCAGAGGGACAGGGGAGGAGTGGCTACACCTTC. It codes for CASSSEGQGRSGYTF.

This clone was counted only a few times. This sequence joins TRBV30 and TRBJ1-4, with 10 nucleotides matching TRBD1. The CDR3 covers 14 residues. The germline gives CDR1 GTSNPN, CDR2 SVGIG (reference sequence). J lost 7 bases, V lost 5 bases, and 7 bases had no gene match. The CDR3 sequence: CAWLSGQGIEKLFF. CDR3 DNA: TGTGCCTGGCTCTCGGGACAGGGGATTGAAAAACTGTTTTTT. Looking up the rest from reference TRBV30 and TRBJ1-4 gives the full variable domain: SQTIHQWPATLVQPVGSPLSLECTVEGTSNPNLYWYRQAAGRGLQLLFYSVGIGQISSEVPQNLSASRPQDRQFILSSKKLLLSDSGFYLCAWLSGQGIEKLFFGSGTQLSVL.

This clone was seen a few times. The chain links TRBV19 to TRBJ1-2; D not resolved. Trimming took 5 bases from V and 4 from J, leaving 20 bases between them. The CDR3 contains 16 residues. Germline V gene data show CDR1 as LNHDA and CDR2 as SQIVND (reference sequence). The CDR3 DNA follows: TGTGCCAGTAGTGCTGACCTGAGAGGGCGCTCCTATGGCTACACCTTC. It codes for CASSADLRGRSYGYTF.

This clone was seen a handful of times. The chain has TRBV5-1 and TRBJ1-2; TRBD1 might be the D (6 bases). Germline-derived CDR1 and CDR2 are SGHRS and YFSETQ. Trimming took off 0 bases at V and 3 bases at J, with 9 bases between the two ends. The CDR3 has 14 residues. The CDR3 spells CASSLVQGHYGYTF. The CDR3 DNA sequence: TGCGCCAGCAGCTTGGTACAGGGTCACTATGGCTACACCTTC.

DNA for the CDR3: TGTGCCAGCAGTCCGCACGGTCGAGCGGCTTTCTTT. As protein: CASSPHGRAAFF. V is TRBV25-1 and J is TRBJ1-1; D not certain. The CDR3 sequence is 12 residues long. Trimming left V 5 bases short and J 11 bases short, with 15 bases between. From germline, CDR1 is MGHDK and CDR2 SYGVNS.

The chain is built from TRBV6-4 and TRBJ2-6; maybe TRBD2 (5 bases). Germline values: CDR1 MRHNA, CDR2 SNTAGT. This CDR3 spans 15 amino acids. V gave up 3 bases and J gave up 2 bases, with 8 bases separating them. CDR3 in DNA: TGTGCCAGCAGTGAGCGGGTTGCTGGGGCCAACGTCCTGACTTTC. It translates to CASSERVAGANVLTF.

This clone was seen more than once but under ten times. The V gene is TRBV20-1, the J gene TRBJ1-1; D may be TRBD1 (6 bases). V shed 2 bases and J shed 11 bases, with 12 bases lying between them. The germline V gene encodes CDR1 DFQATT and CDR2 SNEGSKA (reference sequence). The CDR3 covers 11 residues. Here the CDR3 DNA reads TGCAGTGCTAGAATGCAGGGGAATGCTTTCTTT. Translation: CSARMQGNAFF.

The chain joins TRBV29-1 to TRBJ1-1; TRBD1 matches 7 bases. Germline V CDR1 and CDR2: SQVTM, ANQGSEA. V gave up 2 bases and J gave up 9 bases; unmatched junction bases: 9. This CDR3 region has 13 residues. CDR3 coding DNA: TGCAGCGTTGAACAGCGACAGGGAAGGAAAGCTTTCTTT. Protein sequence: CSVEQRQGRKAFF.

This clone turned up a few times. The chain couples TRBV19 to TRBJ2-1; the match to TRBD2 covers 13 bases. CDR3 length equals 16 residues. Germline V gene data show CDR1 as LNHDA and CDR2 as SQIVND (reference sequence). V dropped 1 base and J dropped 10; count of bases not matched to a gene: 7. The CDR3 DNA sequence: TGTGCCAGTAGTATAGCGACTAGCGGGAGGATCAGGGAGCAGTTCTTC. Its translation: CASSIATSGRIREQFF.